These 4 T cell receptor beta chains were sequenced from one sample in a study of blood T cell repertoires in COVID-19. Sequenced by immunoSEQ multiplex PCR; TCRdb stores in-frame clones only, minus some. This sample has about 74,000 clones, with approximately 84% found just once. The specimen was peripheral blood. Receptors were obtained from a man aged 70 or older with acute or convalescent COVID-19.

This rearrangement joins TRBV5-5 to TRBJ2-2; 7 nucleotides line up with TRBD1. V lost 3 bases to trimming and J lost 0 bases; unmatched junction nucleotides: 8. The CDR3 runs 17 residues. CDR1 SGHKS and CDR2 YYEKEE come from the germline V gene (reference sequence). The CDR3 DNA reads TGTGCCAGCAGCTCCACAGGGGTCTATTCGAACACCGGGGAGCTGTTTTTT. Its protein product is CASSSTGVYSNTGELFF.

The genes are TRBV9 and TRBJ2-2, with 7 nucleotides matching TRBD2. Germline CDR1 reads SGDLS; CDR2 reads YYNGEE. J lost 5 bases, V lost 3 bases, and 7 bases had no gene match. The CDR3 extends over 15 amino acids. As DNA, the CDR3 is TGTGCCAGCAGCGAGGGACTAAAGAGGACCGGGGAGCTGTTTTTT. This translates into CASSEGLKRTGELFF.

This clone was seen a single time. This rearrangement joins TRBV7-6 to TRBJ1-2, with 7 bases aligning to TRBD1. The CDR3 covers 15 residues. Trimming removed 1 base from V and 8 bases from J; junction bases left unmatched: 10. Germline V gene sequence: CDR1 SGHVS, CDR2 FNYEAQ. The CDR3 DNA reads TGTGCCAGCAGCTTAGGACAGGGAGCTACTCAGGGCTACACCTTC. As protein: CASSLGQGATQGYTF.

The CDR3 DNA reads TGTGCCAGTAGTCGCCTCCCCGAGGGAGCGCGCAATCAGCCCCAGCATTTT. Protein sequence: CASSRLPEGARNQPQHF. J is TRBJ1-5 and V is TRBV19; no clear D gene. V lost 5 bases to trimming and J lost 2 bases, with 19 bases between them. CDR3 size: 17 residues. Germline V CDR1 and CDR2: LNHDA, SQIVND (reference sequence). Using reference TRBV19 and TRBJ1-5 for the parts outside the CDR3, the full variable domain is DGGITQSPKYLFRKEGQNVTLSCEQNLNHDAMYWYRQDPGQGLRLIYYSQIVNDFQKGDIAEGYSVSREKKESFPLTVTSAQKNPTAFYLCASSRLPEGARNQPQHFGDGTRLSIL.